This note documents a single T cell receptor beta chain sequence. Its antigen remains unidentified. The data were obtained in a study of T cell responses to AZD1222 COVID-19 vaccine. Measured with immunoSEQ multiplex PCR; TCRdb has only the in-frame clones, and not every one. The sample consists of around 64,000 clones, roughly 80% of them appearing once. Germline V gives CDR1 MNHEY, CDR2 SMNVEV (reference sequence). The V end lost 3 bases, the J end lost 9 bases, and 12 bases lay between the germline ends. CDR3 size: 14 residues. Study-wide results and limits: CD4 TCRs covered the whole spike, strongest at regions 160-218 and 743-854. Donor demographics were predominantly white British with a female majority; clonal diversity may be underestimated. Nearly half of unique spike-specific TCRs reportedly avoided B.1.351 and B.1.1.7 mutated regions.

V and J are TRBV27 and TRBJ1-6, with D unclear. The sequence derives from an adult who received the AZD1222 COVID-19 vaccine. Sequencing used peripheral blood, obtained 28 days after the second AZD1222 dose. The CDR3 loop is CASSFTQAGSPLHF. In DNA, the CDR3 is TGTGCCAGCAGTTTTACCCAGGCGGGTTCACCCCTCCACTTT.